In this sample, the clone carrying this TCR beta chain turned up once. Its antigen is currently unknown. These data originate in a study of T cell responses to AZD1222 COVID-19 vaccine. Study-wide results and caveats: The repertoires were collected only after the peak T cell response. Donors, mostly white British, included more females; clonal diversity was possibly underestimated. Spike-specific TCR repertoires showed rising breadth and depth after two AZD1222 doses.

Trimming cost V 3 bases and J 3 bases; bases outside gene matches: 4. The CDR3 length is 15 residues. CDR1 DFQATT and CDR2 SNEGSKA come from the germline V gene (reference sequence). Second doses at about 4 or about 12 weeks were pooled. Clones were sequenced by immunoSEQ multiplex PCR, and TCRdb holds only the in-frame ones, with some missing. The sample lists 100,000 to 120,000 clones; 70% to 90% were seen once. This chain links TRBV20-1 with TRBJ2-7; TRBD2 aligns across 14 bases. The specimen was peripheral blood, collected 28 days after the second AZD1222 dose. The source is an adult who received the AZD1222 COVID-19 vaccine. The CDR3 DNA reads TGCAGTGCTAGTCCCGGGACTAGCGGGGGCTACGAGCAGTACTTC. This codes for CSASPGTSGGYEQYF.